A selection of T cell receptor beta chains follows, all from one sample in a study of CD8+ T cells in alopecia areata. Sequenced by immunoSEQ multiplex PCR; TCRdb stores in-frame clones only, minus some. This table has 65,000 to 70,000 clones, approximately 64% appearing once. Sequenced here: CD8+ T cells sorted from blood, sampled at week 0. The source is a human donor with alopecia areata. Both conserved end residues are part of each CDR3. D genes are given only for firm matches. Some rows have no size entry. The others give once, few or many, or a class for an expanded clone.

>few|TRBJ2-5|.|TRBV27
CASSPLGVSETQYF
TGTGCCAGCAGTCCCCTCGGGGTATCGGAGACCCAGTACTTC
>.|TRBJ2-7|.|TRBV30
CSTGSSYEQYF
TGTAGTACAGGTAGCTCCTACGAGCAGTACTTC
>.|TRBJ2-7|.|TRBV7-9
CASSRTQQDYYEQYF
TGTGCCAGCAGCCGGACTCAACAGGACTACTACGAGCAGTACTTC
>.|TRBJ2-7|TRBD1|TRBV9
CASSHWDSPYEQYF
TGTGCCAGCAGCCACTGGGACAGCCCCTACGAGCAGTACTTC
>.|TRBJ1-1|.|TRBV29-1
CSVEVAQGYEAFF
TGCAGCGTTGAAGTCGCACAGGGCTATGAAGCTTTCTTT
>few|TRBJ2-3|TRBD2|TRBV2
CASSELAGSSTDTQYF
TGTGCCAGCAGTGAATTAGCGGGGTCGAGCACAGATACGCAGTATTTT
>.|TRBJ2-5|TRBD2|TRBV7-3
CATGAGGVKETQYF
TGTGCCACCGGGGCGGGAGGGGTAAAAGAGACCCAGTACTTC
>.|TRBJ2-5|.|TRBV9
CASSGTGTPSGETQYF
TGTGCCAGCAGCGGGACCGGGACGCCGTCCGGGGAGACCCAGTACTTC
>.|TRBJ1-5|TRBD1|TRBV7-9
CASSLATGVDQPQHF
TGTGCCAGCAGCTTAGCAACAGGGGTGGATCAGCCCCAGCATTTT
>many|TRBJ2-3|TRBD2|TRBV4-3
CASSQDPRGGGARTQYF
TGCGCCAGCAGCCAAGACCCCCGCGGCGGGGGGGCCCGTACGCAGTATTTT
>.|TRBJ2-5|TRBD1|TRBV19
CASKGQGDSETQYF
TGTGCCAGTAAGGGACAGGGAGACAGCGAGACCCAGTACTTC
>.|TRBJ1-2|.|TRBV4-3
CASSQDTGLHGGYTF
TGCGCCAGCAGCCAAGATACGGGCCTCCACGGGGGCTACACCTTC
>.|TRBJ2-7|TRBD1|TRBV30
CAWEQGPEQYF
TGTGCCTGGGAACAGGGGCCCGAGCAGTACTTC
>.|TRBJ2-1|TRBD2|TRBV7-3
CASSPTDGEGYNEQFF
TGTGCCAGCAGCCCAACTGACGGGGAGGGGTACAATGAGCAGTTCTTC
>.|TRBJ2-4|.|TRBV7-9
CASSLERGNIQYF
TGTGCCAGCAGCTTAGAACGCGGAAACATTCAGTACTTC
>.|TRBJ2-2|.|TRBV30
CAWTGGVVTGELFF
TGTGCTTGGACTGGAGGGGTTGTGACCGGGGAGCTGTTTTTT
>.|TRBJ2-5|.|TRBV9
CASSVVPSQETQYF
TGTGCCAGCAGCGTAGTTCCGTCCCAGGAGACCCAGTACTTC
>few|TRBJ2-7|.|TRBV4-2
CASSQDRTGYTSYEQYF
TGTGCCAGCAGCCAAGATCGAACAGGCTACACCTCCTACGAGCAGTACTTC
>once|TRBJ1-2|TRBD1|TRBV9
CASSPSLRQGMAF
TGTGCCAGCAGCCCTTCTCTTCGACAGGGAATGGCCTTC
>.|TRBJ2-7|.|TRBV6-5
CASSYLADQGEQYF
TGTGCCAGCAGTTACCTAGCCGACCAGGGCGAGCAGTACTTC
>.|TRBJ2-1|.|TRBV30
CAWSWGGFGTSEQFF
TGTGCCTGGAGTTGGGGGGGCTTTGGGACATCTGAGCAGTTCTTC
>few|TRBJ2-1|.|TRBV29-1
CSVDSYNEQFF
TGCAGCGTTGATAGCTACAATGAGCAGTTCTTC
>.|TRBJ2-3|TRBD2|TRBV15
CATSRTSGSGDTQYF
TGTGCCACCAGCAGGACTAGCGGGAGCGGGGATACGCAGTATTTT
>.|TRBJ1-1|TRBD1|TRBV25-1
CASSASRGPSPEAFF
TGTGCCAGCAGTGCTTCGAGGGGGCCCTCGCCTGAAGCTTTCTTT
>.|TRBJ2-2|.|TRBV30
CAWSVGPATGELFF
TGTGCCTGGAGTGTGGGTCCGGCCACCGGGGAGCTGTTTTTT
>.|TRBJ2-3|.|TRBV18
CASSHPTGLAEGDTQYF
TGTGCCAGCTCACATCCGACTGGGCTCGCAGAAGGCGATACGCAGTATTTT